One TCR beta chain is described in this entry. What it recognizes is unknown. Random-hexamer reverse transcription was applied to roughly 0.45 to 1 ug RNA. TCRdb re-derived calls from the immunoSEQ multiplex PCR reads in MiXCR, one entry per CDR3 protein. The sample consists of around 81,000 distinct CDR3 sequences, around 94% of them appearing once. The data are from a study of CD8 T cells in Susac syndrome. Study background: Patients with Susac syndrome were therapy-naive, on corticosteroids, or on intravenous immunoglobulin alone at blood draw. General study points: In total CD8+ repertoires, approximately 15 Susac-specific public clones were found, and CD8+ TEMRA repertoires had several.

Trimming pared 0 bases from V and 0 bases from J, leaving 12 bases between. The germline V gene has CDR1 SGHDT and CDR2 YYEEEE. The CDR3 consists of 16 residues. V gene TRBV5-6 combines with J gene TRBJ1-2; D perhaps matches TRBD1 (6 bases). Sequencing was done on a sample of CD8+ T cells from PBMCs. This TCR came from a human donor with Susac syndrome. The CDR3 region is CASSLETGRPNYGYTF. CDR3 bases: TGTGCCAGCAGCTTGGAAACAGGGCGACCTAACTATGGCTACACCTTC.